This TCR beta chain stems from a study of cytomegalovirus exposure and HLA in healthy donors. This clone was seen just once. Antigen: not known. The germline V gene has CDR1 LGHNA and CDR2 YSLEER. Trimming took off 2 bases at V and 6 bases at J, with 11 bases between the two ends. The CDR3 is 13 residues long. Both 60 Vbeta primers and 13 Jbeta primers went into the PCR. The method was immunoSEQ multiplex PCR; TCRdb's version includes in-frame clones alone and lacks a portion of them. This table has 200,000 to 250,000 clones, approximately 80% appearing once. Despite likely unrecorded immune exposures, the donors were nominally healthy at the time of sampling. General study findings and limits: For most TCR beta V segments, an earlier analysis put the productive rate at about 90% or about 30% of the time. An apparent linkage of common viral pathogens to several of the most significant clusters emerged in a later analysis.

The sequenced sample consisted of PBMCs. This chain connects TRBV4-3 to TRBJ2-7, with a tentative D call TRBD2 (6 bases). The origin of this receptor is a woman in her forties in good health and CMV-seronegative. This chain's CDR3 is CASSQTGVSEQYF. The CDR3 DNA reads TGCGCCAGCAGCCAAACGGGGGTCAGCGAGCAGTACTTC.